This T cell receptor (beta chain) is from a study of regulatory T cells in long-lasting Graves disease. For the study at large: Over 5 years of antithyroid drugs plus positive TSH receptor antibodies defined persistent Graves' disease. Notes on the study in general: Thyroid tissue was not sampled; only peripheral blood was. Relative to newly diagnosed Graves' patients, persistent ones had lower TCR diversity.

Ten or more counts support this clonotype. As yet, its antigen is unknown. For TCR beta, libraries came from iRepertoire HTBI primers and Arm-PCR of CDR3 regions. Original processing methods: Taken together, the samples had 50 to 70 TRBV and more than 11 TRBJ segments identified. One entry per CDR3 protein results from TCRdb running MiXCR on the multiplex PCR reads. TCRdb's processing, not the authors' own work, is the source of the V and J calls. The data contain some 370,000 distinct CDR3 sequences, approximately 25% of them singletons. Time point denoted: persistent/refractory GD, antithyroid drugs over 5 years with positive TRAb. The TCR library used RNA extracted from PBMCs. There are 12 residues in the CDR3. The V gene's germline CDR1 is MNHEY and CDR2 SVGAGI. The J segment lost 8 bases and the V segment lost 4 bases, leaving 0 bases of the junction unmatched.

The TCR comes from a woman aged 40-49 years with Graves disease. The sequences come from peripheral blood mononuclear cells (PBMCs), collected when the disease was refractory, from a patient treated with antithyroid drugs. The rearrangement joins TRBV6-5 to TRBJ1-4; TRBD1 matches 8 bases. In nucleotides, the CDR3 is TGTGCCAGCAGTTGGGACAGGGAAAAACTGTTTTTT. Its protein is CASSWDREKLFF.